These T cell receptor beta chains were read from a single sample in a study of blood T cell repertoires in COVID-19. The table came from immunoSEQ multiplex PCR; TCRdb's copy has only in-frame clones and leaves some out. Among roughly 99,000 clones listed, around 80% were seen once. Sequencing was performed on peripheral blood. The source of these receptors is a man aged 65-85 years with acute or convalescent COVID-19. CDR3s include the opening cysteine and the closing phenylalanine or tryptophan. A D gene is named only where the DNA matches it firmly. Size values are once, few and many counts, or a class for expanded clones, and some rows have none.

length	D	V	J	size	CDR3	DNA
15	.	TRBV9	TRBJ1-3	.	CASSSSGGSGNTIYF	TGTGCCAGCAGCTCATCGGGTGGGTCTGGAAACACCATATATTTT
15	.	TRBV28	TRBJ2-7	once	CASSRIGGANYEQYF	TGTGCCAGCAGTCGGATAGGGGGGGCCAACTACGAGCAGTACTTC
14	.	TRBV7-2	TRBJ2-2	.	CASNRGAGTGELFF	TGTGCCAGCAATCGGGGGGCTGGCACCGGGGAGCTGTTTTTT
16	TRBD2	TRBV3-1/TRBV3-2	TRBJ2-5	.	CASSQRTSGYQETQYF	TGTGCCAGCAGCCAGCGTACTAGCGGGTACCAAGAGACCCAGTACTTC
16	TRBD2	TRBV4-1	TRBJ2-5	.	CASSFGTSGAVETQYF	TGCGCCAGCAGCTTTGGGACTAGCGGGGCGGTGGAGACCCAGTACTTC
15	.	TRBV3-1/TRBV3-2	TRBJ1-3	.	CASSQDAGTGNTIYF	TGTGCCAGCAGCCAAGACGCGGGTACTGGAAACACCATATATTTT
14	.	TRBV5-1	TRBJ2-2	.	CASRTQGNTGELFF	TGCGCCAGCAGAACACAGGGCAACACCGGGGAGCTGTTTTTT
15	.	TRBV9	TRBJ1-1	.	CASSAGGSWNTEAFF	TGTGCCAGCAGCGCGGGGGGCTCATGGAACACTGAAGCTTTCTTT
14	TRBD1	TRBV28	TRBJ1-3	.	CASDRGPPGNTIYF	TGTGCCAGTGACAGGGGGCCCCCTGGAAACACCATATATTTT
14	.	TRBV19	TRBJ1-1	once	CASSIGGSYTEAFF	TGTGCCAGTAGTATAGGCGGCAGTTACACTGAAGCTTTCTTT
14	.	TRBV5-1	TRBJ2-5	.	CASSLGQREETQYF	TGCGCCAGCAGCTTGGGCCAGAGGGAAGAGACCCAGTACTTC
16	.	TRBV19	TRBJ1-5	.	CASSTDTLISNQPQHF	TGTGCCAGTAGTACCGACACCCTGATCAGCAATCAGCCCCAGCATTTT
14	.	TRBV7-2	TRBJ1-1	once	CASSEGTGFGEAFF	TGTGCCAGCAGCGAAGGCACAGGGTTTGGGGAAGCTTTCTTT
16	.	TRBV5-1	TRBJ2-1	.	CASTVRPGEAYNEQFF	TGCGCCAGCACCGTGAGGCCCGGGGAAGCCTACAATGAGCAGTTCTTC
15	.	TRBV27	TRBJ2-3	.	CASTDSYSMTDTQYF	TGTGCCAGCACCGACAGCTACTCAATGACAGATACGCAGTATTTT
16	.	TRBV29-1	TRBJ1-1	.	CSVEEGGGRGSVGAFF	TGCAGCGTTGAGGAGGGAGGAGGACGGGGTTCCGTTGGAGCTTTCTTT
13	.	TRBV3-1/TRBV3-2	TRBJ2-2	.	CASMGRETGELFF	TGTGCCAGCATGGGGCGCGAGACCGGGGAGCTGTTTTTT
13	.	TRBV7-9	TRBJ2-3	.	CASSSRVPDTQYF	TGTGCCAGCAGCTCCCGGGTTCCAGATACGCAGTATTTT
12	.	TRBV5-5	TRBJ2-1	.	CASSVTQGEQFF	TGTGCCAGCAGCGTGACACAGGGCGAGCAGTTCTTC
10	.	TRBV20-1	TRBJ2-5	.	CSAMRTAQNF	TGCAGTGCTATGCGGACAGCCCAAAACTTC
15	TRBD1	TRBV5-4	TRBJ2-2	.	CASRETGGFTGELFF	TGTGCCAGCAGGGAGACAGGGGGATTCACCGGGGAGCTGTTTTTT
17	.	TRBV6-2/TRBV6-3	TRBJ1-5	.	CASSYSQQDYSNQPQHF	TGTGCCAGCAGTTACTCCCAGCAGGACTATAGCAATCAGCCCCAGCATTTT
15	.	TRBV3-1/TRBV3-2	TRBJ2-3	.	CASSQVGGPTDTQYF	TGTGCCAGCAGCCAAGTCGGGGGGCCCACAGATACGCAGTATTTT
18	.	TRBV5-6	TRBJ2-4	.	CASRDGAQPSLAKNIQYF	TGTGCCAGCAGGGATGGCGCACAGCCGAGCCTAGCCAAAAACATTCAGTACTTC
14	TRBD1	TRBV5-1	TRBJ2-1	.	CASSIGQGVDEQFF	TGCGCCAGCAGCATCGGACAGGGGGTTGATGAGCAGTTCTTC
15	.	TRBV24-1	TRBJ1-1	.	CATSEAGTENTEAFF	TGTGCCACCAGTGAGGCGGGGACGGAGAACACTGAAGCTTTCTTT
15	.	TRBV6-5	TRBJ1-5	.	CASSYSARGNQPQHF	TGTGCCAGCAGTTACTCTGCCAGGGGAAATCAGCCCCAGCATTTT
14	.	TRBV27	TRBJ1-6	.	CASSSPGTLPPLHF	TGTGCCAGCAGTTCCCCCGGGACACTTCCACCCCTCCACTTT
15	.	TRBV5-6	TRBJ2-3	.	CASSFKRSSTDTQYF	TGTGCCAGCAGCTTTAAGCGGTCTAGCACAGATACGCAGTATTTT
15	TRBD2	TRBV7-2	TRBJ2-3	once	CASSLGAGAGDTQYF	TGTGCCAGCAGCTTAGGAGCGGGGGCAGGAGATACGCAGTATTTT
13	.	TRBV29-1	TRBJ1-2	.	CSVGREASYGYTF	TGCAGCGTCGGCAGGGAGGCTTCCTATGGCTACACCTTC
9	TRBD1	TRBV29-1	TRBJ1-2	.	CSVGDSPTF	TGCAGCGTCGGGGACAGCCCCACCTTC
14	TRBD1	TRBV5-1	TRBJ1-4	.	CASSLDRGTEKLFF	TGCGCCAGCAGCCTCGACAGGGGGACTGAAAAACTGTTTTTT
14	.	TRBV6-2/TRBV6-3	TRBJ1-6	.	CASSLGTLNSPLHF	TGTGCCAGCAGCCTCGGGACACTGAATTCACCCCTCCACTTT
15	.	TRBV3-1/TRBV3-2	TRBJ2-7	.	CASSQPGTPGVEQYF	TGTGCCAGCAGCCAACCCGGGACTCCGGGAGTCGAGCAGTACTTC
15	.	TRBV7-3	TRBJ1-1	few	CASSYGAGARTEAFF	TGTGCCAGCAGCTACGGGGCAGGGGCGAGGACTGAAGCTTTCTTT
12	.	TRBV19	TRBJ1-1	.	CSPENSNTEAFF	TGTTCCCCGGAGAACTCGAACACTGAAGCTTTCTTT
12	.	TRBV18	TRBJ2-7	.	CASSPGATEQYF	TGTGCCAGCTCACCAGGGGCTACCGAGCAGTACTTC
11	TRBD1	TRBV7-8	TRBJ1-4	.	CASSPGQKLFF	TGTGCCAGCAGCCCGGGACAGAAACTGTTTTTT
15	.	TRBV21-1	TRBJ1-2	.	CASSNVTGANYGYTF	TGTGCCAGCAGCAACGTTACAGGGGCTAACTATGGCTACACCTTC
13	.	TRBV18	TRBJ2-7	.	CASSPMGGREQYF	TGTGCCAGCTCACCAATGGGGGGGCGAGAGCAGTACTTC
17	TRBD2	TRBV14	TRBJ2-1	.	CASSQSAGLAGVNEQFF	TGTGCCAGCAGCCAAAGCGCGGGACTAGCGGGGGTCAATGAGCAGTTCTTC
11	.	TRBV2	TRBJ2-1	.	CASKPGQEQFF	TGTGCCAGCAAGCCGGGACAAGAGCAGTTCTTC
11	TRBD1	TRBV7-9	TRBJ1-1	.	CASNGQAEAFF	TGTGCCAGCAACGGACAGGCTGAAGCTTTCTTT